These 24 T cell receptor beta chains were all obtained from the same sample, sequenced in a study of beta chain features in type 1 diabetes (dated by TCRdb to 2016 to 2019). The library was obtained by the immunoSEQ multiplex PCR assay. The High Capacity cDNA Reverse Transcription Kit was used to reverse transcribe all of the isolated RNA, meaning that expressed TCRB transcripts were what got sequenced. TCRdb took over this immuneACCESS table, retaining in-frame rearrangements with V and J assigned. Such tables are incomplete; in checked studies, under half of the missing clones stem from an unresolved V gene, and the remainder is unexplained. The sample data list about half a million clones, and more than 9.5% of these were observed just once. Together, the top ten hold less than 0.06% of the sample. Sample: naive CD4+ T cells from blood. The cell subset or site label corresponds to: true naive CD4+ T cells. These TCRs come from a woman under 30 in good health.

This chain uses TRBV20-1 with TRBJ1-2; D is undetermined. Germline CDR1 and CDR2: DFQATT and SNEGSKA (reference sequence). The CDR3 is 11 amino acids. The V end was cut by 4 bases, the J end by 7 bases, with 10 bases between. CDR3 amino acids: CSAIPDRGYTF. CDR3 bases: TGCAGTGCTATCCCGGACCGTGGCTACACCTTC.

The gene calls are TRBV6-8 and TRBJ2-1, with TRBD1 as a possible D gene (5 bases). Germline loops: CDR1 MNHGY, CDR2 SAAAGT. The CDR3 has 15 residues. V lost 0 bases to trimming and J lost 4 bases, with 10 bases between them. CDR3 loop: CASSYSSRDYNEQFF. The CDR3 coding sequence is TGTGCCAGCAGTTACTCGAGCAGGGATTACAATGAGCAGTTCTTC.

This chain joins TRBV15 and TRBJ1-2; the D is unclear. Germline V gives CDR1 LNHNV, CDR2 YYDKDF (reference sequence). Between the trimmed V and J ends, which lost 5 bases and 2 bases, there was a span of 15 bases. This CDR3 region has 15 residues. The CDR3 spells CATSRTLNNNYGYTF. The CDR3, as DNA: TGTGCCACCAGCCGAACCTTGAACAACAACTATGGCTACACCTTC.

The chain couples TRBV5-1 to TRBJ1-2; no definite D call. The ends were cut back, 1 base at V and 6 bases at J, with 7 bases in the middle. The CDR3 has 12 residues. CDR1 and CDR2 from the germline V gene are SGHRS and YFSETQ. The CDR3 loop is CASSLRGNGYTF. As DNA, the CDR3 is TGCGCCAGCAGCTTGAGAGGAAATGGCTACACCTTC.

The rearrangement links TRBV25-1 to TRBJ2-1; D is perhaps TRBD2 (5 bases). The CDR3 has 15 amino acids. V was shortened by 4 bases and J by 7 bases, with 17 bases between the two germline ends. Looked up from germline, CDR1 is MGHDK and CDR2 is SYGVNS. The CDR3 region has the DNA TGTGCCAGCAGTGCATCCGGGAACGGGCTGAATGAGCAGTTCTTC. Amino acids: CASSASGNGLNEQFF.

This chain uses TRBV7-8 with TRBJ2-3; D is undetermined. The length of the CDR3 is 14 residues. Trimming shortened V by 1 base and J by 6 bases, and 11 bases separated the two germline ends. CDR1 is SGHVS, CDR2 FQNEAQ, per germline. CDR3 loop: CASSLGLSRDTQYF. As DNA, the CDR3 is TGTGCCAGCAGCTTAGGACTTAGCAGGGATACGCAGTATTTT.

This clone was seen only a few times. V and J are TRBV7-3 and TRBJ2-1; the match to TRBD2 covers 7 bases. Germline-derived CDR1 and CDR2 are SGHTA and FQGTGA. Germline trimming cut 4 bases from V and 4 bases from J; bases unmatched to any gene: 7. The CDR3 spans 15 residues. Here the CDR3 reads CASSSRTRSYNEQFF. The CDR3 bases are TGTGCCAGCAGCTCAAGGACTAGATCTTACAATGAGCAGTTCTTC.

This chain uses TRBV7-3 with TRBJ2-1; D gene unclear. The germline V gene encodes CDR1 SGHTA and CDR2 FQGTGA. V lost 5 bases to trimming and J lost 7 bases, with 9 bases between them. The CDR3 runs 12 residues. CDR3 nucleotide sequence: TGTGCCAGCAGCCCGGGCGGTAATGAGCAGTTCTTC. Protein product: CASSPGGNEQFF.

The CDR3 loop reads CASSPGHPPANYGYTF. CDR3 sequence (DNA): TGTGCCAGCAGCCCGGGACACCCTCCTGCTAACTATGGCTACACCTTC. This chain uses TRBV4-2 with TRBJ1-2; D perhaps matches TRBD1 (6 bases). Deletions cut 4 bases from V and 0 bases from J, with 15 bases between. This CDR3 comprises 16 residues. Looked up from germline, CDR1 is LGHNA and CDR2 is YNFKEQ.

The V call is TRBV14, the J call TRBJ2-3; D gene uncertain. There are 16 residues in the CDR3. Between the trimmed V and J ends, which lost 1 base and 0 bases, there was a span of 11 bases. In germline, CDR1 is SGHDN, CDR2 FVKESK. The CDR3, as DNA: TGTGCCAGCAGCCAAGGCTTTTTGTCTAGCACAGATACGCAGTATTTT. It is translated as CASSQGFLSSTDTQYF.

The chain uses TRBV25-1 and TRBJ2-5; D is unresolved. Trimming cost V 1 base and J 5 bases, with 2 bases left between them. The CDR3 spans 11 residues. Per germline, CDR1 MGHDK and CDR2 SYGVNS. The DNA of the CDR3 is TGTGCCAGCAGTGAATCGGAGACCCAGTACTTC. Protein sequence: CASSESETQYF. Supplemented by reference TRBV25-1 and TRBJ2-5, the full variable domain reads EADIYQTPRYLVIGTGKKITLECSQTMGHDKMYWYQQDPGMELHLIHYSYGVNSTEKGDLSSESTVSRIRTEHFPLTLESARPSHTSQYLCASSESETQYFGPGTRLLVL.

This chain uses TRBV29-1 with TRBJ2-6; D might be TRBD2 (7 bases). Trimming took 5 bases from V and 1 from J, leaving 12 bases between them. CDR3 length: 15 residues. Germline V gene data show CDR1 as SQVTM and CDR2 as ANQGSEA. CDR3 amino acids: CSVLGGPSGANVLTF. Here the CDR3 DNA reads TGCAGCGTTTTGGGGGGGCCGTCTGGGGCCAACGTCCTGACTTTC.

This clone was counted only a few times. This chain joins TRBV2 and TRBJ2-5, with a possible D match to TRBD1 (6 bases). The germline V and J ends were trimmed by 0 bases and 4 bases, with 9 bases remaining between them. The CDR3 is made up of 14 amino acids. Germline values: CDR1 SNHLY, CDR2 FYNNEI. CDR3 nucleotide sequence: TGTGCCAGCAGTGAAGCCCCGACAGGAGAGACCCAGTACTTC. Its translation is CASSEAPTGETQYF.

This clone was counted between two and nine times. In DNA form, the CDR3 reads TGTGCCAGTAACGGGATGTCTAGCGGAAACAATGAGCAGTTCTTC. Encoded protein: CASNGMSSGNNEQFF. The chain links TRBV19 to TRBJ2-1, with 7 bases matching TRBD2. The ends lost 7 bases at V and 5 bases at J; junction bases unmatched: 11. Germline loops: CDR1 LNHDA, CDR2 SQIVND (reference sequence). This CDR3 has 15 amino acids.

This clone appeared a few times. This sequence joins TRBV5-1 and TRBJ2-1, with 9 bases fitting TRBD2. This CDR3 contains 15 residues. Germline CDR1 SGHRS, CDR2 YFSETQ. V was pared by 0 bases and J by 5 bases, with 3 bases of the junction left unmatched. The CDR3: CASSLVGLAHNEQFF. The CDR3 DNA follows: TGCGCCAGCAGCTTGGTAGGACTAGCGCACAATGAGCAGTTCTTC.

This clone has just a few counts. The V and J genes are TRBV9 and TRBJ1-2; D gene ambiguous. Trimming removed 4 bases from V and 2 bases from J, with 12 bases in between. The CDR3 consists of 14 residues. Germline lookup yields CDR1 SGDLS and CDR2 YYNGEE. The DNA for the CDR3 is TGTGCCAGCAGCCCGGGCCAACGAAACTATGGCTACACCTTC. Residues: CASSPGQRNYGYTF.

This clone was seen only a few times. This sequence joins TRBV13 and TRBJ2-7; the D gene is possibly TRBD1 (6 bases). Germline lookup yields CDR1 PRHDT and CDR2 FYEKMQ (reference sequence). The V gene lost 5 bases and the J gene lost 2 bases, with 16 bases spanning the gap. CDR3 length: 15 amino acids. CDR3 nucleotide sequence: TGTGCCAGCAGCCGCCGTTGGGGGCGACCCTACGAGCAGTACTTC. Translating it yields CASSRRWGRPYEQYF.

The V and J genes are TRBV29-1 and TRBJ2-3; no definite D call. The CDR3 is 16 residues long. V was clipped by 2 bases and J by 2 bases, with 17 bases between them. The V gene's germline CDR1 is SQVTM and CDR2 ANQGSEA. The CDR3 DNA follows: TGCAGCGTTGAACTCCGACTGACTCCTGTCACAGATACGCAGTATTTT. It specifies CSVELRLTPVTDTQYF.

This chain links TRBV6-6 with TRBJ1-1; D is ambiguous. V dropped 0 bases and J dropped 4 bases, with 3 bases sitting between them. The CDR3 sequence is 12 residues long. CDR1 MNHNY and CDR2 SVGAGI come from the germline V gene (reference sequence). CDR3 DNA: TGTGCCAGCAGTTACTCTAGCACTGAAGCTTTCTTT. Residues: CASSYSSTEAFF.

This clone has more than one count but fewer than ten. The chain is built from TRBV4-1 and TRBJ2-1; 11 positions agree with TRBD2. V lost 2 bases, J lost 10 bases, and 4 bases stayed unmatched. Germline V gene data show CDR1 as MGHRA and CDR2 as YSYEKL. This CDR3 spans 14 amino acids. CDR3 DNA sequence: TGCGCCAGCAGCCAACAAAGACTAGCGGGGGAGCAGTTCTTC. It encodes CASSQQRLAGEQFF.

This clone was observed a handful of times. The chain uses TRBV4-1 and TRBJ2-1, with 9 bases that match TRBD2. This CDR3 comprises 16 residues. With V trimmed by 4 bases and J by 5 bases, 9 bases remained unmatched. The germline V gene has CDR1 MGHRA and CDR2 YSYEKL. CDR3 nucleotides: TGCGCCAGCAGCCCCGGAAGCGGGAGGTCACACAATGAGCAGTTCTTC. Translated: CASSPGSGRSHNEQFF.

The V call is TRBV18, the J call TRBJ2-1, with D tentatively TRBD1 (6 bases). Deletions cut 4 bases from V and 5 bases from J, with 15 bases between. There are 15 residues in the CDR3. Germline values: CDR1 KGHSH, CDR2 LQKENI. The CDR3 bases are TGTGCCAGCTCACAGCCGGGACACCTTGACAATGAGCAGTTCTTC. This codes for CASSQPGHLDNEQFF.

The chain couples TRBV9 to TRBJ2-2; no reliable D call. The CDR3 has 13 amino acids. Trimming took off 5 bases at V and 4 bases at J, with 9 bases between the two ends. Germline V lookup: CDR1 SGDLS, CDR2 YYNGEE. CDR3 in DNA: TGTGCCAGCAGGGGTGGCAGCACCGGGGAGCTGTTTTTT. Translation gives CASRGGSTGELFF. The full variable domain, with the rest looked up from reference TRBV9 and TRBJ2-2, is DSGVTQTPKHLITATGQRVTLRCSPRSGDLSVYWYQQSLDQGLQFLIQYYNGEERAKGNILERFSAQQFPDLHSELNLSSLELGDSALYFCASRGGSTGELFFGEGSRLTVL.

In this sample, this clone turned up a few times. The CDR3 spells CASSLSLSQPQHF. In nucleotides, the CDR3 is TGTGCCAGCAGCCTCAGCCTTAGTCAGCCCCAGCATTTT. The chain has TRBV13 and TRBJ1-5; D is unresolved. The CDR3 covers 13 residues. The germline CDR1 and CDR2 sequences are PRHDT and FYEKMQ (reference sequence). Between the trimmed V and J ends, which lost 5 bases and 6 bases, there was a span of 11 bases.